This TCR beta chain was documented in a study of T cell responses to AZD1222 COVID-19 vaccine. TCRdb's copy holds only in-frame clones and misses some; the assay was immunoSEQ multiplex PCR. The profile shows some 92,000 clones, around 91% of them singletons. As concerns this clone: Its antigen is not known.

The CDR3 length is 17 residues. V gave up 0 bases and J gave up 1 base; unmatched junction bases: 6. Germline V gives CDR1 MNHNS, CDR2 SASEGT. Study outcomes and limitations: White British people made up most donors, females outnumbered males, and clonal diversity was possibly underestimated. Elevations in Spike-specific TCR breadth and depth followed administration of two AZD1222 doses. Researchers took repertoire samples only after the peak T cell response had come. Across spike, vaccine-associated CD4 TCRs were found, dominant at 160-218 and 743-854.

Sequencing was performed on peripheral blood, taken on day 0 of MenACWY control vaccination. The chain has TRBV6-1 and TRBJ1-1; 9 bases agree with TRBD1. The sequence derives from an adult in good health. CDR3 protein: CASSEARDRVTNTEAFF. The CDR3 nucleotides are TGTGCCAGCAGTGAAGCGAGGGACAGGGTGACGAACACTGAAGCTTTCTTT.